This T cell receptor (beta chain) emerged from a study of memory CD4+ T cells and cytomegalovirus serostatus. Study conclusions and caveats: CD4+ memory repertoires contained about two fifths of the roughly 150 reported CMV TCRbeta sequences.

The sort gate was single viable CD3+CD4+CD8-CD45RO+ cells for memory CD4+ T cells. V lost 6 bases to trimming and J lost 3 bases, with 11 bases between them. This CDR3 contains 13 residues. Germline CDR1 MNHEY, CDR2 SVGAGI. This clone was counted a few times. The antigen remains undetermined. Using immunoSEQ multiplex PCR, the repertoire was profiled, and TCRdb retains in-frame clones only, with some absent. The data show just over 40,000 clones, around 75% seen once. Sequenced sample: memory CD4+ T cells from blood. The receptor's source is an adult in good health and CMV-seronegative. The rearrangement joins TRBV6-5 to TRBJ2-5, with a possible D match to TRBD2 (5 bases). The CDR3 sequence: CASSPLREETQYF. Written as DNA, the CDR3 is TGTGCCAGCAGCCCTTTGAGGGAAGAGACCCAGTACTTC.